Listed below are T cell receptor beta chains from one sample, sequenced in a study of blood T cell repertoires in COVID-19. TCRdb's copy holds only in-frame clones and misses some; the assay was immunoSEQ multiplex PCR. The sample has 100,000 to 150,000 clones; roughly 80% are singletons. Sequenced material: peripheral blood. Receptors originate from a human donor in a cohort sampled during active COVID-19. Both conserved end residues are part of each CDR3. Fields, in order: clone size, V gene, CDR3 length, D gene, J gene, CDR3 DNA, CDR3 protein. The D gene is left open where the match is weak. Part of the rows lack a size; the others show once, few, many or a class for expanded clones.

abundance: NA
v_gene: TRBV2
len: 13
d_gene: TRBD1
j_gene: TRBJ1-1
CDR3nt: TGTGCCAGCACCGAGGGGGCGGCATCCGAAGCTTTCTTT
CDR3aa: CASTEGAASEAFF

abundance: NA
v_gene: TRBV4-1
len: 17
d_gene: NA
j_gene: TRBJ1-1
CDR3nt: TGCGCCAGCAGCCCGGGGGGCGGGTTGAGAATGAACACTGAAGCTTTCTTT
CDR3aa: CASSPGGGLRMNTEAFF

abundance: NA
v_gene: TRBV6-5
len: 14
d_gene: TRBD2
j_gene: TRBJ2-7
CDR3nt: TGTGCCACTAAGCGGGAGGCCCTCTCCTACGAGCAGTACTTC
CDR3aa: CATKREALSYEQYF

abundance: NA
v_gene: TRBV19
len: 15
d_gene: TRBD2
j_gene: TRBJ2-1
CDR3nt: TGTGCCAGTAGTAAACTAGCGGGAGTTATCAATGAGCAGTTCTTC
CDR3aa: CASSKLAGVINEQFF

abundance: NA
v_gene: TRBV5-4
len: 16
d_gene: TRBD2
j_gene: TRBJ2-3
CDR3nt: TGTGCCAGCAGCTTGTGGATTAGCGGGCTATCAGATACGCAGTATTTT
CDR3aa: CASSLWISGLSDTQYF

abundance: once
v_gene: TRBV27
len: 15
d_gene: TRBD1
j_gene: TRBJ2-2
CDR3nt: TGTGCCAGCAGTTTAAGGGGGCTGAACACCGGGGAGCTGTTTTTT
CDR3aa: CASSLRGLNTGELFF

abundance: NA
v_gene: TRBV5-1
len: 15
d_gene: NA
j_gene: TRBJ2-3
CDR3nt: TGCGCCAGCAGGCCGAACAGGGCCGGGGCAGATACGCAGTATTTT
CDR3aa: CASRPNRAGADTQYF

abundance: NA
v_gene: TRBV2
len: 14
d_gene: TRBD1
j_gene: TRBJ1-1
CDR3nt: TGTGCCAGCAGACGGGGACAGATGAACACTGAAGCTTTCTTT
CDR3aa: CASRRGQMNTEAFF

abundance: NA
v_gene: TRBV3-1/TRBV3-2
len: 13
d_gene: NA
j_gene: TRBJ1-1
CDR3nt: TGTGCCAGCAGCCAAGCCCTGCGAGAAGCGGCTTTCTTT
CDR3aa: CASSQALREAAFF

abundance: NA
v_gene: TRBV11-3
len: 20
d_gene: TRBD1
j_gene: TRBJ1-5
CDR3nt: TGTGCCAGCAGCTTAGGGCCGGGACAGGGTAGACGATATAGCAATCAGCCCCAGCATTTT
CDR3aa: CASSLGPGQGRRYSNQPQHF

abundance: NA
v_gene: TRBV5-6
len: 14
d_gene: NA
j_gene: TRBJ2-1
CDR3nt: TGTGCCAGCGGTGACAGAAACCCCTACAATGAGCAGTTCTTC
CDR3aa: CASGDRNPYNEQFF

abundance: NA
v_gene: TRBV10-3
len: 15
d_gene: TRBD2
j_gene: TRBJ2-1
CDR3nt: TGTGCCATCAGTGATTGGGCGGGGGTGCGAAATGAGCAGTTCTTC
CDR3aa: CAISDWAGVRNEQFF

abundance: NA
v_gene: TRBV27
len: 19
d_gene: TRBD1
j_gene: TRBJ2-1
CDR3nt: TGTGCCAGCAGTTTTCGTGGACAGGGGGGTCACTTCATCCCCAATGAGCAGTTCTTC
CDR3aa: CASSFRGQGGHFIPNEQFF

abundance: NA
v_gene: TRBV7-2
len: 16
d_gene: NA
j_gene: TRBJ2-5
CDR3nt: TGTGCCAGCAGCTCTCCGGAAAGAGGGCCATCAGAGACCCAGTACTTC
CDR3aa: CASSSPERGPSETQYF

abundance: NA
v_gene: TRBV27
len: 21
d_gene: NA
j_gene: TRBJ2-1
CDR3nt: TGTGCCAGCAGTTTATTGTTCCCAGACCGATGGGACACTAGCTCCTACAATGAGCAGTTCTTC
CDR3aa: CASSLLFPDRWDTSSYNEQFF

abundance: NA
v_gene: TRBV5-4
len: 13
d_gene: NA
j_gene: TRBJ1-6
CDR3nt: TGTGCCAGCAGCTTGGGGAGGTATTCACCCCTCCACTTT
CDR3aa: CASSLGRYSPLHF

abundance: NA
v_gene: TRBV10-3
len: 15
d_gene: NA
j_gene: TRBJ1-3
CDR3nt: TGTGCCATCAGTTCTTTGGACAGCTCTGGAAACACCATATATTTT
CDR3aa: CAISSLDSSGNTIYF

abundance: NA
v_gene: TRBV20-1
len: 11
d_gene: NA
j_gene: TRBJ1-2
CDR3nt: TGCAGTGCTAGAGCGGCGGAAAAGCGCACCTTC
CDR3aa: CSARAAEKRTF

abundance: NA
v_gene: TRBV5-4
len: 13
d_gene: NA
j_gene: TRBJ2-2
CDR3nt: TGTGCCAGCAGCCCAGGGATGGGCGGGGAGCTGTTTTTT
CDR3aa: CASSPGMGGELFF

abundance: few
v_gene: TRBV2
len: 12
d_gene: TRBD1
j_gene: TRBJ2-1
CDR3nt: TGTGCCAGCGGACAGGGTGTCGATGAGCAGTTCTTC
CDR3aa: CASGQGVDEQFF

abundance: NA
v_gene: TRBV30
len: 13
d_gene: NA
j_gene: TRBJ1-5
CDR3nt: TGTGCCTGGAGTGTAGAGGGAAGTCAGCCCCAGCATTTT
CDR3aa: CAWSVEGSQPQHF

abundance: NA
v_gene: TRBV5-1
len: 16
d_gene: NA
j_gene: TRBJ1-3
CDR3nt: TGCGCCAGCAGCTTGGGGCAGGGCGTCTCTGGAAACACCATATATTTT
CDR3aa: CASSLGQGVSGNTIYF

abundance: NA
v_gene: TRBV6-2/TRBV6-3
len: 15
d_gene: TRBD1
j_gene: TRBJ2-7
CDR3nt: TGTGCCAGCAGTTCGGGACAGACCTTCTCCTACGAGCAGTACTTC
CDR3aa: CASSSGQTFSYEQYF